These 13 T cell receptor beta chains share one sample of origin, sequenced in a study of T cells in Graves' hyperthyroidism and ophthalmopathy. Amplified regions were TCR beta CDR3 sequences from RNA transcripts. TCR CDR3 underwent first-round RT-PCR with the HTBI primer set. TCRdb itself ran the multiplex PCR reads through MiXCR, one entry per CDR3 protein. The table records about 610,000 distinct CDR3 sequences, about 14% of them present only once. Input material: blood. These TCRs come from a woman in her forties with Graves' ophthalmopathy.

In its sample, this clonotype was seen many times. V usage is TRBV4-1 and J usage is TRBJ2-7; possibly TRBD2 for D (5 bases). Trimming removed 4 bases at V and 0 bases at J, with 10 bases between. Germline CDR1 is MGHRA and CDR2 is YSYEKL. This CDR3 contains 14 residues. The chain's CDR3 is CASSPRASSYEQYF. CDR3 bases: TGCGCCAGCAGCCCGCGGGCCAGCTCCTACGAGCAGTACTTC.

The J gene is TRBJ2-2, the V gene TRBV15; D remains unclear. The V end was cut by 1 base, the J end by 6 bases, with 9 bases between. Germline assignment: CDR1 LNHNV and CDR2 YYDKDF (reference sequence). This CDR3 contains 14 residues. In nucleotides, the CDR3 is TGTGCCACCAGCAGAGTCCACCGCGCCGGGGAGCTGTTTTTT. Translated: CATSRVHRAGELFF.

At least ten counts were recorded for this clonotype. This CDR3 is CASSEAGQGRQPQHF. The CDR3 DNA is TGTGCCAGCAGTGAAGCAGGACAGGGGCGGCAGCCCCAGCATTTT. The J gene is TRBJ1-5, the V gene TRBV6-1; TRBD1 matches at 9 bases. V was pared by 0 bases and J by 7 bases, with 4 bases of the junction left unmatched. Germline values: CDR1 MNHNS, CDR2 SASEGT. CDR3 length equals 15 residues.

This clonotype was observed at least ten times. The J gene is TRBJ1-1, the V gene TRBV4-2; no reliable D call. Germline V gene lookup returns CDR1 LGHNA and CDR2 YNFKEQ. The CDR3 spans 11 residues. V lost 9 bases and J 5 bases, leaving 10 bases between the germline ends. The CDR3 nucleotides read TGTGCCAGTCGAGTCTCGACTGAAGCTTTCTTT. Residues: CASRVSTEAFF.

In regard to this clonotype: The germline gene is not matched at one end of the junction; a read error may be the cause. The rearrangement joins TRBV7-7 to TRBJ1-6, with no clear D. The V gene's germline CDR1 is SSHAT and CDR2 FNYEAQ (reference sequence). The CDR3 runs 16 residues. CDR3 bases: TGTGCTAGCAGCTTAGGGCTGAGCTCCTATAATTCACCCCTCCACTTT. It codes for CASSLGLSSYNSPLHF.

The rearrangement links TRBV6-1 to TRBJ1-1; tentatively, D is TRBD1 (6 bases). Deletions cut 6 bases from V and 3 bases from J, with 14 bases between. Germline loops: CDR1 MNHNS, CDR2 SASEGT. The CDR3 has 14 residues. CDR3 sequence: CASRRGAVDTEAFF. The CDR3 DNA reads as TGTGCCAGCAGACGGGGGGCGGTCGACACTGAAGCTTTCTTT.

This clonotype was counted many times. This sequence joins TRBV7-8 and TRBJ2-5, with D unresolved. V lost 1 base, J lost 1 base, and 10 bases lay in between. The V gene's germline CDR1 is SGHVS and CDR2 FQNEAQ. The CDR3 sequence is 15 residues long. The CDR3 loop is CASSLVWAVQETQYF. Written as DNA, the CDR3 is TGTGCCAGCAGCTTAGTATGGGCAGTCCAAGAGACCCAGTACTTC.

The chain is built from TRBV15 and TRBJ1-1; TRBD1 might be the D (5 bases). This CDR3 is 15 amino acids long. Germline CDR1 LNHNV, CDR2 YYDKDF (reference sequence). Trimming cost V 0 bases and J 1 base, with 9 bases left between them. The CDR3 here is CATSRDRGENTEAFF. The CDR3 coding sequence is TGTGCCACCAGCAGAGATCGGGGCGAGAACACTGAAGCTTTCTTT.

The sample holds a few counts of this clonotype. The J gene is TRBJ1-1, the V gene TRBV7-9; D is undetermined. Germline V gene data show CDR1 as SEHNR and CDR2 as FQNEAQ (reference sequence). V was trimmed by 4 bases and J by 8 bases, leaving 11 bases between them. The CDR3 spans 12 residues. The CDR3 is CASSSSREEAFF. CDR3 sequence (DNA): TGTGCCAGCAGCTCTAGCCGGGAAGAAGCTTTCTTT.

This clonotype has just a few counts. CDR3 loop: CASSFGDSEAFF. The CDR3 region has the DNA TGTGCCAGCAGCTTTGGGGACAGTGAAGCTTTCTTT. This chain uses TRBV7-9 with TRBJ1-1; 7 bases fit TRBD1. The CDR3 contains 12 residues. Germline V CDR1 and CDR2: SEHNR, FQNEAQ (reference sequence). V trimming: 3 bases; J trimming: 7 bases; junction bases outside the gene matches: 2.

The chain uses TRBV28 and TRBJ2-2; D remains ambiguous. The germline V gene has CDR1 MDHEN and CDR2 SYDVKM. The V and J ends lost 3 bases and 1 base respectively, with 12 bases between them. The CDR3 loop spans 16 amino acids. The CDR3 DNA follows: TGTGCCAGCAGTTTCCGTGGACCCAAGAACACCGGGGAGCTGTTTTTT. It specifies CASSFRGPKNTGELFF. The variable domain in full, with the rest retrieved from reference TRBV28 and TRBJ2-2, is DVKVTQSSRYLVKRTGEKVFLECVQDMDHENMFWYRQDPGLGLRLIYFSYDVKMKEKGDIPEGYSVSREKKERFSLILESASTNQTSMYLCASSFRGPKNTGELFFGEGSRLTVL.

This chain uses TRBV7-2 with TRBJ2-1; TRBD2 matches at 9 bases. CDR1 SGHTA and CDR2 FQGNSA come from the germline V gene. The CDR3 loop spans 16 amino acids. V was clipped by 2 bases and J by 7 bases; unmatched bases: 9. DNA of the CDR3: TGTGCCAGCAGCTTAAACCCCGCGGGGGGGGGGAATGAGCAGTTCTTC. It is translated as CASSLNPAGGGNEQFF.

This clonotype was counted ten times or more. The chain combines TRBV7-2 with TRBJ2-7; perhaps D is TRBD1 or TRBD2 (5 bases each). CDR3 length: 15 residues. With 4 bases removed from V and 2 bases from J, the gap between germline ends came to 15 bases. The V gene's germline CDR1 is SGHTA and CDR2 FQGNSA. CDR3 sequence (DNA): TGTGCCAGCAGCTCCGGGAAAGGGGACGCCTACGAGCAGTACTTC. It codes for CASSSGKGDAYEQYF.